The present T cell receptor beta chain was sequenced within a study of cytomegalovirus exposure and HLA in healthy donors. In its sample, this clone was seen a few times. Antigen specificity is unknown. The germline V gene encodes CDR1 SEHNR and CDR2 FQNEAQ (reference sequence). This CDR3 has 16 amino acids. V gave up 2 bases and J gave up 5 bases; unmatched junction bases: 7. The PCR ran on 60 Vbeta and 13 Jbeta primers. TCRdb's table, derived via immunoSEQ multiplex PCR, lists solely in-frame clones and lacks some. Altogether 170,000 or so clones are present, roughly three quarters being singletons, with the ten largest covering approximately 13%. Study conclusions and caveats: Generally TCR sequences proved uncommon, though certain public TCRs appeared in numerous donors.

This sequence was found in a woman between 45 and 60 years old in good health and CMV-seropositive. V and J are TRBV7-9 and TRBJ2-5, with TRBD1 identical over 11 bases. The specimen sequenced was PBMCs. The DNA for the CDR3 is TGTGCCAGCAGCTTAAGCGGACAGGGGGCAAGGGAGACCCAGTACTTC. This sequence encodes CASSLSGQGARETQYF. The whole variable domain, remainder taken from reference TRBV7-9 and TRBJ2-5, is DTGVSQNPRHKITKRGQNVTFRCDPISEHNRLYWYRQTLGQGPEFLTYFQNEAQLEKSRLLSDRFSAERPKGSFSTLEIQRTEQGDSAMYLCASSLSGQGARETQYFGPGTRLLVL.